These 24 T cell receptor beta chains were sequenced from one sample in a study of cytomegalovirus exposure and HLA in healthy donors. Researchers ran the PCR with 60 Vbeta and 13 Jbeta primers. Sequenced by immunoSEQ multiplex PCR; TCRdb stores in-frame clones only, minus some. Among around 180,000 clones listed, 84% were seen once. The sequencing input was PBMCs. The receptors come from a man between 18 and 35 years old in good health and CMV-seronegative.

V and J are TRBV7-9 and TRBJ1-5, with D uncertain. The V gene lost 5 bases and the J gene lost 4 bases, with 6 bases spanning the gap. The CDR3 is 12 amino acids. Germline CDR1 SEHNR, CDR2 FQNEAQ (reference sequence). The CDR3 loop reads CASSTGNQPQHF. DNA of the CDR3: TGTGCCAGCAGCACGGGTAATCAGCCCCAGCATTTT.

This sequence joins TRBV21-1 and TRBJ2-7; the table's D call TRBD2 went unverified against the DNA. TRBV21-1 is flagged as a pseudogene. The CDR3 sequence is 13 residues long. CDR3 protein: CASSRPRPYEQYF. CDR3 DNA sequence: TGTGCCAGCAGCCGCCCGCGCCCCTACGAGCAGTACTTC.

The rearrangement joins TRBV11-3 to TRBJ1-2; the match to TRBD1 covers 7 bases. V was pared by 4 bases and J by 4 bases, with 12 bases of the junction left unmatched. Germline CDR1 is SGHNT and CDR2 is YENEEA. This CDR3 is 16 amino acids long. In DNA form, the CDR3 reads TGTGCCAGCAGCTCCGGACAGGTAGGTTTTGGCTATGGCTACACCTTC. Protein: CASSSGQVGFGYGYTF.

The genes are TRBV7-2 and TRBJ1-2; D perhaps matches TRBD1 (6 bases). The CDR3 consists of 13 residues. Between the trimmed V and J ends, which lost 8 bases and 4 bases, there was a span of 14 bases. CDR1 is SGHTA and CDR2 is FQGNSA in the germline V gene. The CDR3, as DNA: TGTGCCAGCGGCAGGACAGACATCTATGGCTACACCTTC. Its protein product is CASGRTDIYGYTF.

The chain carries TRBV28 and TRBJ2-2; D call uncertain. This CDR3 is 13 amino acids long. Trimming left V 5 bases short and J 7 bases short, with 11 bases between. CDR1 and CDR2 from the germline V gene are MDHEN and SYDVKM. This CDR3 is CASSPGGIGELFF. As DNA, the CDR3 is TGTGCCAGCAGTCCGGGTGGAATCGGGGAGCTGTTTTTT.

This chain connects TRBV11-3 to TRBJ2-1, with 7 bases identical to TRBD2. This CDR3 spans 15 amino acids. Germline V CDR1 and CDR2: SGHNT, YENEEA. V dropped 5 bases and J dropped 5; count of bases not matched to a gene: 9. In nucleotides, the CDR3 is TGTGCCAGCAGCATTGGCGGGAGAACCCACAATGAGCAGTTCTTC. This gives the protein CASSIGGRTHNEQFF. Together with reference TRBV11-3 and TRBJ2-1, the CDR3 gives the full variable domain: EAGVVQSPRYKIIEKKQPVAFWCNPISGHNTLYWYLQNLGQGPELLIRYENEEAVDDSQLPKDRFSAERLKGVDSTLKIQPAELGDSAVYLCASSIGGRTHNEQFFGPGTRLTVL.

This chain joins TRBV5-8 and TRBJ1-5, with TRBD1 identical over 8 bases. The J segment lost 4 bases and the V segment lost 2 bases, leaving 11 bases of the junction unmatched. The germline gives CDR1 SGHTS, CDR2 YDEGEE. This CDR3 has 17 amino acids. CDR3 coding DNA: TGTGCCAGCAGCTTACGCTACAGGGGGGTCCTTAATCAGCCCCAGCATTTT. Its translation: CASSLRYRGVLNQPQHF.

This clone came up once. The V and J genes are TRBV5-1 and TRBJ1-1; D not certain. Germline CDR1 reads SGHRS; CDR2 reads YFSETQ. This CDR3 is 14 amino acids long. Trimming left V 4 bases short and J 2 bases short, with 12 bases between. The CDR3: CASSLDGGNTEAFF. The DNA of the CDR3 is TGCGCCAGCAGCCTTGACGGCGGAAACACTGAAGCTTTCTTT. The full variable domain, its missing parts supplied by reference TRBV5-1 and TRBJ1-1, is KAGVTQTPRYLIKTRGQQVTLSCSPISGHRSVSWYQQTPGQGLQFLFEYFSETQRNKGNFPGRFSGRQFSNSRSEMNVSTLELGDSALYLCASSLDGGNTEAFFGQGTRLTVV.

This rearrangement joins TRBV7-8 to TRBJ2-3, with 10 bases that match TRBD2. V gave up 3 bases and J gave up 11 bases; unmatched junction bases: 17. The germline V gene has CDR1 SGHVS and CDR2 FQNEAQ. There are 17 residues in the CDR3. The CDR3 sequence: CASSLARGTSASTVQYF. The CDR3 bases are TGTGCCAGCAGCTTGGCAAGGGGGACTAGCGCCTCCACTGTGCAGTATTTT.

This chain connects TRBV21-1 to TRBJ2-5; TRBD1, as called in the table, went unchecked against the DNA. TRBV21-1 is classified as a pseudogene. The CDR3 totals 15 residues. The CDR3: CASSKEGTAEETQYF. Written as DNA, the CDR3 is TGTGCCAGCAGCAAAGAGGGGACAGCCGAAGAGACCCAGTACTTC.

The rearrangement links TRBV9 to TRBJ2-1; the D gene is possibly TRBD2 (6 bases). Germline loops: CDR1 SGDLS, CDR2 YYNGEE. Trimming left V 0 bases short and J 10 bases short, with 29 bases between. CDR3 length equals 19 residues. In DNA form, the CDR3 reads TGTGCCAGCAGCGTAGGTCCTTGGGGCTTGGAGGGGAAAGCGGAGGAGCAGTTCTTC. Its translation: CASSVGPWGLEGKAEEQFF.

In DNA, the CDR3 is TGTGTTGACTCCCTCGGCTATGGCTACACCTTC. Translated: CVDSLGYGYTF. The chain couples TRBV7-2 to TRBJ1-2; D gene uncertain. This CDR3 region has 11 residues. Germline V gene data show CDR1 as SGHTA and CDR2 as FQGNSA.

The chain joins TRBV7-9 to TRBJ1-1; weak D call: TRBD1 (5 bases). The germline CDR1 and CDR2 sequences are SEHNR and FQNEAQ (reference sequence). The CDR3 length is 13 residues. The V and J ends lost 4 bases and 7 bases respectively, with 13 bases between them. The CDR3 DNA sequence: TGTGCCAGCAGCTCCCTCCGACAGAGTGAAGCTTTCTTT. Amino acid sequence: CASSSLRQSEAFF.

J is TRBJ2-7 and V is TRBV5-1, with 7 bases identical to TRBD1. The CDR3 has 15 amino acids. The trim removed 4 bases at V and 4 bases at J, leaving 11 bases unmatched. The germline V gene has CDR1 SGHRS and CDR2 YFSETQ. CDR3 in amino acids: CASSLIRDRGYEQYF. As DNA, the CDR3 is TGCGCCAGCAGCCTAATCCGGGACAGAGGTTACGAGCAGTACTTC.

The chain couples TRBV7-9 to TRBJ1-1; D is undetermined. There are 11 residues in the CDR3. With 1 base removed from V and 9 bases from J, the gap between germline ends came to 6 bases. The germline gives CDR1 SEHNR, CDR2 FQNEAQ (reference sequence). CDR3 nucleotides: TGTGCCAGCAGCTTAGATCGTAAAGCTTTCTTT. Its protein product is CASSLDRKAFF.

The CDR3 DNA reads as TGTGCCAGCAGTGGACGTCGGCTCGGGCGGGGGACCTCCTACGAGCAGTACTTC. Its translation is CASSGRRLGRGTSYEQYF. V and J are TRBV2 and TRBJ2-7; 7 nucleotides agree with TRBD2. The CDR3 is made up of 18 amino acids. Germline lookup yields CDR1 SNHLY and CDR2 FYNNEI. J was trimmed by 0 bases and V by 4 bases; bases with no gene match: 15.

This chain connects TRBV5-1 to TRBJ1-2; 10 bases are a match to TRBD1. This CDR3 spans 16 amino acids. Losses at the gene ends were 0 bases for V and 5 bases for J; bases not matched to a gene: 7. The V gene's germline CDR1 is SGHRS and CDR2 YFSETQ. The CDR3 sequence: CASSLASRTGGYGYTF. DNA for the CDR3: TGCGCCAGCAGCTTGGCTTCGCGGACAGGGGGATATGGCTACACCTTC.

The chain combines TRBV5-1 with TRBJ2-5, with D perhaps TRBD2 (6 bases). Trimming stripped 0 bases from V and 7 bases from J, with 16 bases between. Germline V gene data show CDR1 as SGHRS and CDR2 as YFSETQ. The length of the CDR3 is 15 residues. The CDR3 sequence: CASSLEGTSRGTQYF. Written as DNA, the CDR3 is TGCGCCAGCAGCTTGGAGGGGACTTCCCGGGGGACCCAGTACTTC.

The chain joins TRBV7-9 to TRBJ2-2; TRBD1 matches at 8 bases. This CDR3 has 13 amino acids. CDR1 and CDR2 (germline): SEHNR, FQNEAQ (reference sequence). The V segment lost 5 bases and the J segment 6 bases; nucleotides outside the gene matches: 2. The CDR3 DNA follows: TGTGCCAGCAGCGCAGGGGGCTCCGGGGAGCTGTTTTTT. Translating it yields CASSAGGSGELFF.

The chain has TRBV13 and TRBJ2-1, with 7 bases lining up with TRBD2. V dropped 3 bases and J dropped 2; count of bases not matched to a gene: 4. The germline V gene encodes CDR1 PRHDT and CDR2 FYEKMQ (reference sequence). The CDR3 sequence is 15 residues long. The CDR3 is CASSFRLAPYNEQFF. The CDR3 coding sequence is TGTGCCAGCAGCTTTAGACTAGCACCCTACAATGAGCAGTTCTTC.

The V call is TRBV28, the J call TRBJ2-7; no clear D gene. V lost 6 bases and J lost 0, with 12 bases in between. Germline V gene data show CDR1 as MDHEN and CDR2 as SYDVKM. The CDR3 sequence is 14 residues long. CDR3 bases: TGTGCCAGCAGCCGCACAGTACTCTCCTACGAGCAGTACTTC. It codes for CASSRTVLSYEQYF.

The chain recombines TRBV11-2 with TRBJ1-1; D gene unclear. CDR1 is SGHAT, CDR2 FQNNGV, per germline. Deletions cut 1 base from V and 0 bases from J, with 18 bases between. The CDR3 spans 18 residues. This chain's CDR3 is CASSLGGTGGPMNTEAFF. The CDR3 DNA reads as TGTGCCAGCAGCTTAGGGGGTACGGGAGGACCCATGAACACTGAAGCTTTCTTT.

This clone has only one observation. The rearrangement links TRBV27 to TRBJ2-7; 10 bases align to TRBD1. The germline V gene has CDR1 MNHEY and CDR2 SMNVEV (reference sequence). V shed 8 bases and J 3 bases; nucleotides not matched to a gene: 4. The CDR3 runs 13 residues. CDR3 sequence: CASGGQGSYEQYF. CDR3 in DNA: TGTGCCAGCGGGGGACAGGGGAGCTACGAGCAGTACTTC.

The rearrangement uses TRBV2 and TRBJ1-1, with D uncertain. Germline V lookup: CDR1 SNHLY, CDR2 FYNNEI. V shed 6 bases and J shed 11 bases, with 19 bases lying between them. The CDR3 contains 13 residues. The CDR3 nucleotides read TGTGCCAGCAGGGAAACCACGGGTTCGAAGGCTTTCTTT. Translation gives CASRETTGSKAFF.